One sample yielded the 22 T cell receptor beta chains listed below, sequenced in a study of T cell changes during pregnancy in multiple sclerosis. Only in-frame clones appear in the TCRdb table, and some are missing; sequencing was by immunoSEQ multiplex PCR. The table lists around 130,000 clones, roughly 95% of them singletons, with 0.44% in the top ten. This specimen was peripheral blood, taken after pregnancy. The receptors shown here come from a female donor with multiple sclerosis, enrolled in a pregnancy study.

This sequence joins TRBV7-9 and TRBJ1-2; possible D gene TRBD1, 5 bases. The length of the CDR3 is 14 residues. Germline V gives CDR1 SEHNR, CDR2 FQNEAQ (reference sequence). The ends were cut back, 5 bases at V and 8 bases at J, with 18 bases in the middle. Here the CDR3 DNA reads TGTGCCAGCAGCCCTACTGGGGCAGACCTAGGCTACACCTTC. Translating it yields CASSPTGADLGYTF.

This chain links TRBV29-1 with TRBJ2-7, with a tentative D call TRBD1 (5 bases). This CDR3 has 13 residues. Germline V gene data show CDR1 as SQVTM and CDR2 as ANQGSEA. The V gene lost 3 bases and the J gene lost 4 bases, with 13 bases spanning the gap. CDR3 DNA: TGCAGCGTTGATGTGGGGCCCCCGTACGAGCAGTACTTC. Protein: CSVDVGPPYEQYF.

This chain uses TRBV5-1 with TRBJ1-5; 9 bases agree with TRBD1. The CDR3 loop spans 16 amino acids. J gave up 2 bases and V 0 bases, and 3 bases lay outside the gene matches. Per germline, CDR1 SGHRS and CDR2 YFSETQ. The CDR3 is CASSLGDRDGNQPQHF. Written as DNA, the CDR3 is TGCGCCAGCAGCTTGGGGGACAGGGATGGCAATCAGCCCCAGCATTTT.

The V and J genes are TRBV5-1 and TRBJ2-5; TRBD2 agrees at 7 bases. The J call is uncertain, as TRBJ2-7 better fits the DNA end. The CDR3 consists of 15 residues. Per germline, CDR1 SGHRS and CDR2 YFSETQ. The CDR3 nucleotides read TGCGCCAGCAGCTTGGTGCTGCAGGGAGGGAACGAGCAGTACTTC. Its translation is CASSLVLQGGNEQYF.

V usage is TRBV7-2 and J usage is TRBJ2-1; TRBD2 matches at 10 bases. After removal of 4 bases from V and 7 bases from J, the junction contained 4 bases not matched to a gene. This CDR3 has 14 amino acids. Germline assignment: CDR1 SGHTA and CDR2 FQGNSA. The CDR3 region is CASSSSGSINEQFF. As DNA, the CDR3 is TGTGCCAGCAGCTCTAGCGGGAGTATTAATGAGCAGTTCTTC.

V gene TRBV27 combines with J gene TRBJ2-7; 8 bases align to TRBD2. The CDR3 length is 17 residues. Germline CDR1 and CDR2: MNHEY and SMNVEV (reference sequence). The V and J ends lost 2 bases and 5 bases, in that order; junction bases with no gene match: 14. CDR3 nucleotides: TGTGCCAGCAGTTTAACTGCGCCCAGCGGGAGCACCAACGAGCAGTACTTC. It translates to CASSLTAPSGSTNEQYF.

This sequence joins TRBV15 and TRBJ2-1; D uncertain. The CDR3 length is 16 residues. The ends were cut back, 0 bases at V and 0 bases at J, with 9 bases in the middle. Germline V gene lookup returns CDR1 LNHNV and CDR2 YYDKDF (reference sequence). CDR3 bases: TGTGCCACCAGCAGAGATGCAGTAAGCTCCTACAATGAGCAGTTCTTC. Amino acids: CATSRDAVSSYNEQFF. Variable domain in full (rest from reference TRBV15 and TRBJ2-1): DAMVIQNPRYQVTQFGKPVTLSCSQTLNHNVMYWYQQKSSQAPKLLFHYYDKDFNNEADTPDNFQSRRPNTSFCFLDIRSPGLGDTAMYLCATSRDAVSSYNEQFFGPGTRLTVL.

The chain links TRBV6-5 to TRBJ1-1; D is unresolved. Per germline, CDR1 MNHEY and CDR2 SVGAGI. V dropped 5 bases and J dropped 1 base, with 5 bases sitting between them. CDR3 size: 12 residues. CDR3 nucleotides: TGTGCCAGCAGTCACGGGAACACTGAAGCTTTCTTT. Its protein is CASSHGNTEAFF.

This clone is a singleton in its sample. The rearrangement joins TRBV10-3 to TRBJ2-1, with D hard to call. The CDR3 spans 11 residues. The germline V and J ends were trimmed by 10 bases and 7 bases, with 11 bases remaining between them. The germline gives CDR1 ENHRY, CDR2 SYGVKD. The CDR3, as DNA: TGTGCCACACAAGTATTGAATGAGCAGTTCTTC. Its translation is CATQVLNEQFF.

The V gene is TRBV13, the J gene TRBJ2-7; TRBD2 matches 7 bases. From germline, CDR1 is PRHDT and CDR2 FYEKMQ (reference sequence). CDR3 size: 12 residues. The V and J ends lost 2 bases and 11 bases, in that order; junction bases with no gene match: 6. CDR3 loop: CASSLLAEREYF. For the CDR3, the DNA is TGTGCCAGCAGCTTACTAGCGGAACGAGAGTACTTC.

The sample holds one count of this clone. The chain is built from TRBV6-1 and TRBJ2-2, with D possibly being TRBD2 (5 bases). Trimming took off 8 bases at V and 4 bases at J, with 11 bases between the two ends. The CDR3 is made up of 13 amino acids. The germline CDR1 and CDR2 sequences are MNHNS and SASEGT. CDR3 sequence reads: CASGRAFTGELFF. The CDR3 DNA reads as TGTGCCAGCGGGAGAGCTTTCACCGGGGAGCTGTTTTTT.

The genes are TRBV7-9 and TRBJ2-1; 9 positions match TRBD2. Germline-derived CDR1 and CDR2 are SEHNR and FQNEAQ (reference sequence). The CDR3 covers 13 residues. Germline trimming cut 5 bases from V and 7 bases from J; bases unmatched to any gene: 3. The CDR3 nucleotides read TGTGCCAGCAGCACAAGCGGGAGGAATGAGCAGTTCTTC. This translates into CASSTSGRNEQFF.

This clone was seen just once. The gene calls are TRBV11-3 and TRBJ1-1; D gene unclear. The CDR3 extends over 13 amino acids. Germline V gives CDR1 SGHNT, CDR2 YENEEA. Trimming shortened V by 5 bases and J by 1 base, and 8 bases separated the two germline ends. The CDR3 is CASSTSENTEAFF. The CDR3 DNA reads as TGTGCCAGCAGCACGAGCGAGAACACTGAAGCTTTCTTT. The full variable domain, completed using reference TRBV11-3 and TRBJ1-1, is EAGVVQSPRYKIIEKKQPVAFWCNPISGHNTLYWYLQNLGQGPELLIRYENEEAVDDSQLPKDRFSAERLKGVDSTLKIQPAELGDSAVYLCASSTSENTEAFFGQGTRLTVV.

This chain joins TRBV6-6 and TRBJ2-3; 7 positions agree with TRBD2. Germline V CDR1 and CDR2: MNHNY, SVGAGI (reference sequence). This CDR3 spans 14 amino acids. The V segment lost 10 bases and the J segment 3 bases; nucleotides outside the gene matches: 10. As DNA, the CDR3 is TGTGCCACTGGGGAGGGCCTAGATACAGATACGCAGTATTTT. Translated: CATGEGLDTDTQYF.

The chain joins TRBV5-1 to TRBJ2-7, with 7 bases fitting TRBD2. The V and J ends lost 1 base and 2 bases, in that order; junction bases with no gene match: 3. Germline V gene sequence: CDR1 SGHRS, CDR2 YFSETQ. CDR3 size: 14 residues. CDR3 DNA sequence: TGCGCCAGCAGCTTGTTGGGGGGGACCTACGAGCAGTACTTC. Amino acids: CASSLLGGTYEQYF. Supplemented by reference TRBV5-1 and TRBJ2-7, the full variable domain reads KAGVTQTPRYLIKTRGQQVTLSCSPISGHRSVSWYQQTPGQGLQFLFEYFSETQRNKGNFPGRFSGRQFSNSRSEMNVSTLELGDSALYLCASSLLGGTYEQYFGPGTRLTVT.

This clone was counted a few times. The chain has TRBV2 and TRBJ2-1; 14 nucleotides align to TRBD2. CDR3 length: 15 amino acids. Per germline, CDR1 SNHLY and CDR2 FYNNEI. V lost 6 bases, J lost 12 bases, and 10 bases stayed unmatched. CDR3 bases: TGTGCCAGCAGCCTGGGACTAGCGGGAGTGGTACGGCAGTTCTTC. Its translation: CASSLGLAGVVRQFF. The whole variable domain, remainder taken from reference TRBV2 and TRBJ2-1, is EPEVTQTPSHQVTQMGQEVILRCVPISNHLYFYWYRQILGQKVEFLVSFYNNEISEKSEIFDDQFSVERPDGSNFTLKIRSTKLEDSAMYFCASSLGLAGVVRQFFGPGTRLTVL.

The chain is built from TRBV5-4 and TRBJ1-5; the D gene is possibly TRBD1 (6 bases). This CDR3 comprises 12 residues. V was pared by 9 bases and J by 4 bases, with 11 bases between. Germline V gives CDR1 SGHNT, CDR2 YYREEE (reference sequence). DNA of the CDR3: TGTGCCACCGGAACAGGGAATCAGCCCCAGCATTTT. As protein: CATGTGNQPQHF.

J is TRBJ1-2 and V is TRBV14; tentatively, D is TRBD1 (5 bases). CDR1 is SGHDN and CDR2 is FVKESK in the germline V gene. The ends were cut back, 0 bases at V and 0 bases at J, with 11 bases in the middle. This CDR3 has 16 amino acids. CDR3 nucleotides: TGTGCCAGCAGCCAAGAAATGGGGGACTCTAACTATGGCTACACCTTC. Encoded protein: CASSQEMGDSNYGYTF. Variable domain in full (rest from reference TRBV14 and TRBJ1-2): EAGVTQFPSHSVIEKGQTVTLRCDPISGHDNLYWYRRVMGKEIKFLLHFVKESKQDESGMPNNRFLAERTGGTYSTLKVQPAELEDSGVYFCASSQEMGDSNYGYTFGSGTRLTVV.

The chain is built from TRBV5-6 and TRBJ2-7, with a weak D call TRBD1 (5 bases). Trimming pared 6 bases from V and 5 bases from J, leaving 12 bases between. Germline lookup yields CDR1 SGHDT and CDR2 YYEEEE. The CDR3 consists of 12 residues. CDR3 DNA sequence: TGTGCCAGCAAAGGGGCACGGGACGAGCAGTACTTC. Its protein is CASKGARDEQYF.

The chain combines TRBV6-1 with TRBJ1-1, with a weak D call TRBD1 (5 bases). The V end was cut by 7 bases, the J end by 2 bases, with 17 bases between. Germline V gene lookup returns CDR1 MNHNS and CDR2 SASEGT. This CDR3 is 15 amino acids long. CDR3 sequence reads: CASTGRGVGNTEAFF. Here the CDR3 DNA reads TGTGCCAGCACCGGACGGGGGGTCGGTAACACTGAAGCTTTCTTT.

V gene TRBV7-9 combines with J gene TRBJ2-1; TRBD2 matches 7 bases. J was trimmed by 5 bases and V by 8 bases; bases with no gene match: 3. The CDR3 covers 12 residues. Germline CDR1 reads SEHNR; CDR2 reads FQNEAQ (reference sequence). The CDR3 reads CASSAGDNEQFF. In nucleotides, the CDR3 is TGTGCCAGCTCCGCGGGGGACAATGAGCAGTTCTTC.

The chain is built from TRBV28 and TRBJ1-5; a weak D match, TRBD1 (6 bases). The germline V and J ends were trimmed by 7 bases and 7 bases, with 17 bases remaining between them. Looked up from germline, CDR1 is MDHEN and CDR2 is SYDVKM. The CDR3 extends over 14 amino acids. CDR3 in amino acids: CASTTRGLRQPQHF. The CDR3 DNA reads TGTGCCAGCACAACGCGGGGGCTTAGACAGCCCCAGCATTTT.